These 21 T cell receptor beta chains were all obtained from the same sample, sequenced in a study of post-analysis software for immune sequencing data. Broader study findings: Roughly 5 TRBV segments were significantly more frequent in patients than in controls. TRBV5-6, TRBV5-1 and TRBV20-1 were among these segments.

These receptors' antigens are unknown. Sequencing libraries made from TCR beta cDNA carried unique molecular identifiers. TCRdb re-derived calls from the PCR reads in MiXCR, one entry per CDR3 protein. The sample shows hundreds of thousands of distinct CDR3 sequences, roughly 29% of them seen only once. Sample: blood. The receptors originated from a girl between 10 and 17 years old with multiple sclerosis.

The gene calls are TRBV15 and TRBJ1-5; TRBD1 is a possible D gene (5 bases). CDR1 is LNHNV, CDR2 YYDKDF, per germline (reference sequence). Trimming took 8 bases from V and 0 from J, leaving 8 bases between them. This CDR3 is built from 13 residues. CDR3 sequence: CATQGYSNQPQHF. The DNA of the CDR3 is TGTGCCACCCAGGGTTATAGCAATCAGCCCCAGCATTTT.

The chain has TRBV15 and TRBJ1-5; weak D call: TRBD1 (5 bases). The V gene lost 5 bases and the J gene lost 6 bases, with 17 bases spanning the gap. This CDR3 is 15 amino acids long. Germline CDR1 LNHNV, CDR2 YYDKDF (reference sequence). This CDR3 is CATSLGRESPQPQHF. The CDR3 region has the DNA TGTGCCACCAGCCTGGGCAGGGAAAGTCCTCAGCCCCAGCATTTT.

As concerns this clonotype: One base away lies a much larger clone, so this may be a sequencing read error. This chain links TRBV7-2 with TRBJ2-7; a weak D match, TRBD2 (6 bases). The DNA matches TRBJ2-5 better at its end, which makes the J call doubtful. Germline lookup yields CDR1 SGHTA and CDR2 FQGNSA. The length of the CDR3 is 15 residues. For the CDR3, the DNA is TGTGCCAGCAGCTCAGAGCGGGTTTCTCAGGGGACCCAGTACTTC. This translates into CASSSERVSQGTQYF.

V gene TRBV5-1 combines with J gene TRBJ2-3, with a tentative D call TRBD2 (5 bases). CDR1 SGHRS and CDR2 YFSETQ come from the germline V gene. The CDR3 spans 14 residues. Deletions cut 0 bases from V and 6 bases from J, with 11 bases between. The chain's CDR3 is CASSLEASIDTQYF. The CDR3 DNA follows: TGCGCCAGCAGCTTGGAAGCTAGCATCGATACGCAGTATTTT.

The CDR3 DNA reads as TGTGCCAGCAGCCGGAACGGCGGGGCGGGGGAAGCTTTCTTT. Protein sequence: CASSRNGGAGEAFF. This chain uses TRBV7-2 with TRBJ1-1; TRBD1 might be the D (5 bases). Germline V gene lookup returns CDR1 SGHTA and CDR2 FQGNSA. This CDR3 is built from 14 residues. Trimming cost V 5 bases and J 8 bases, with 18 bases left between them.

V is TRBV12-3 or TRBV12-4 and J is TRBJ1-2, with D possibly matching TRBD1 (5 bases). V lost 2 bases and J lost 6, with 10 bases in between. CDR3 length: 13 amino acids. CDR3 amino acids: CASSLRQTNGYTF. DNA of the CDR3: TGTGCCAGCAGTTTAAGACAGACGAATGGCTACACCTTC.

This clonotype was counted many times. The genes are TRBV29-1 and TRBJ2-7; D possibly corresponds to TRBD1 (5 bases). There are 15 residues in the CDR3. V was pared by 0 bases and J by 1 base, with 13 bases between. Per germline, CDR1 SQVTM and CDR2 ANQGSEA. In nucleotides, the CDR3 is TGCAGCGTTGAAGATCGCGGACACCCTTCCTACGAGCAGTACTTC. Translated, it gives CSVEDRGHPSYEQYF.

As regards this clonotype: Germline and junction disagree at one end, which may indicate a read error. This chain joins TRBV7-2 and TRBJ2-3; a weak D match, TRBD1 (5 bases). Germline V gene data show CDR1 as SGHTA and CDR2 as FQGNSA. This CDR3 contains 15 residues. CDR3 nucleotide sequence: TGTGCCAACAGCTTAAGTTCAGGGTCATCCGATACGCAGTATTTT. Translated: CANSLSSGSSDTQYF.

This clonotype was seen a handful of times. V is TRBV4-3 and J is TRBJ2-5; the D gene is possibly TRBD2 (5 bases). CDR3 size: 14 residues. CDR1 is LGHNA, CDR2 YSLEER, per germline. Deletions cut 0 bases from V and 5 bases from J, with 10 bases between. CDR3 DNA sequence: TGCGCCAGCAGCCAAGACCCGGGCGGGGAGACCCAGTACTTC. It specifies CASSQDPGGETQYF.

This clonotype was seen repeatedly, ten times or more. Its ends do not fully match the called genes, so a read error is possible. The chain has TRBV7-2 and TRBJ2-5; D gene uncertain. In germline, CDR1 is SGHTA, CDR2 FQGNSA. The CDR3 sequence is 12 residues long. In DNA, the CDR3 is TGCGCCAGCAGCTTGGCCACGGAGACCCAGTACTTC. Translating it yields CASSLATETQYF. The full variable domain, completed using reference TRBV7-2 and TRBJ2-5, is GAGVSQSPSNKVTEKGKDVELRCDPISGHTALYWYRQSLGQGLEFLIYFQGNSAPDKSGLPSDRFSAERTGGSVSTLTIQRTQQEDSAVYLCASSLATETQYFGPGTRLLVL.

This clonotype was seen only a few times. The chain uses TRBV2 and TRBJ1-2, with D unclear. Trimming left V 7 bases short and J 0 bases short, with 3 bases between. Germline loops: CDR1 SNHLY, CDR2 FYNNEI. The CDR3 totals 11 residues. The DNA for the CDR3 is TGTGCCAGCACTCCTAACTATGGCTACACCTTC. It is translated as CASTPNYGYTF.

This chain joins TRBV7-2 and TRBJ2-1; 8 bases match TRBD1. The V and J ends lost 1 base and 5 bases, in that order; junction bases with no gene match: 4. This CDR3 comprises 15 residues. CDR1 is SGHTA and CDR2 is FQGNSA in the germline V gene. The CDR3 sequence: CASSLGRGLHNEQFF. DNA for the CDR3: TGTGCCAGCAGCTTAGGCAGGGGGCTTCACAATGAGCAGTTCTTC.

This chain joins TRBV7-8 and TRBJ1-1; D not resolved. Trimming removed 0 bases at V and 2 bases at J, with 7 bases between. Germline-derived CDR1 and CDR2 are SGHVS and FQNEAQ. The CDR3 has 14 amino acids. CDR3 coding DNA: TGTGCCAGCAGCTTAGCCGAGATAAACACTGAAGCTTTCTTT. It is translated as CASSLAEINTEAFF.

A word on this clonotype: One end of the junction does not line up with germline, which may come from a read error. V is TRBV5-5 and J is TRBJ2-5; D is possibly TRBD1 (6 bases). Germline V gene sequence: CDR1 SGHKS, CDR2 YYEKEE (reference sequence). The CDR3 runs 14 residues. CDR3 nucleotides: TGTGCCAGCAGCTTCGGACAGAATCAAGAGACCCGGTACTTC. The encoded protein is CASSFGQNQETRYF.

CDR3 sequence: CASSPRSIPHGGGYTF. The CDR3 region has the DNA TGTGCCAGCAGCCCAAGATCTATCCCCCATGGCGGTGGCTACACCTTC. V is TRBV12-3 or TRBV12-4 and J is TRBJ1-2, with D unclear. Trimming cost V 6 bases and J 7 bases, with 24 bases left between them. The CDR3 sequence is 16 residues long.

About this clonotype itself: An end of the junction differs from the germline gene, which may be a read error. This chain joins TRBV6-5 and TRBJ1-2; 7 nucleotides line up with TRBD1. The V gene's germline CDR1 is MNHEY and CDR2 SVGAGI. The CDR3 consists of 15 residues. The CDR3 reads CANSYSLDRVYGYTF. The CDR3 region has the DNA TGTGCCAACAGTTACTCCCTCGACAGGGTCTATGGCTACACCTTC.

The sample holds many counts of this clonotype. The rearrangement joins TRBV20-1 to TRBJ2-7, with a possible D match to TRBD2 (5 bases). V lost 3 bases to trimming and J lost 2 bases, with 14 bases between them. The germline V gene encodes CDR1 DFQATT and CDR2 SNEGSKA (reference sequence). The CDR3 extends over 14 amino acids. Here the CDR3 reads CSASRSGFPYEQYF. DNA of the CDR3: TGCAGTGCTAGCCGCTCGGGGTTCCCCTACGAGCAGTACTTC.

The chain employs TRBV5-1 and TRBJ2-1, with D maybe TRBD2 (6 bases). The V end was cut by 10 bases, the J end by 12 bases, with 23 bases between. Germline lookup yields CDR1 SGHRS and CDR2 YFSETQ. This CDR3 is built from 13 residues. The CDR3 is CAQVGPAGGRQFF. In DNA form, the CDR3 reads TGCGCCCAAGTTGGCCCAGCGGGTGGACGGCAGTTCTTC.

There are a few counts of this clonotype. The chain uses TRBV20-1 and TRBJ1-2; the D gene is possibly TRBD1 (6 bases). The CDR3 is 14 amino acids. Germline CDR1 reads DFQATT; CDR2 reads SNEGSKA (reference sequence). V lost 6 bases to trimming and J lost 8 bases, with 22 bases between them. CDR3 region: CSAPSEAGAQGYTF. CDR3 nucleotide sequence: TGCAGTGCCCCCTCGGAGGCAGGGGCTCAGGGCTACACCTTC.

This clonotype was seen a handful of times. This rearrangement joins TRBV7-9 to TRBJ2-7, with 10 bases fitting TRBD1. Germline-derived CDR1 and CDR2 are SEHNR and FQNEAQ (reference sequence). Trimming at V came to 3 bases and at J to 3 bases, leaving 5 bases not matched to a gene. The CDR3 contains 15 residues. The CDR3 DNA reads TGTGCCAGCAGCTTTAAGGGACAGGGGAGCTACGAGCAGTACTTC. This translates into CASSFKGQGSYEQYF.

This clonotype was seen ten or more times. The chain links TRBV6-5 to TRBJ2-5, with D possibly TRBD2 on 6 matching bases. Germline loops: CDR1 MNHEY, CDR2 SVGAGI. Trimming removed 0 bases at V and 3 bases at J, with 11 bases between. The CDR3 loop spans 15 amino acids. In nucleotides, the CDR3 is TGTGCCAGCAGTTACTCGTGGGGGGAGGAAGAGACCCAGTACTTC. It is translated as CASSYSWGEEETQYF.